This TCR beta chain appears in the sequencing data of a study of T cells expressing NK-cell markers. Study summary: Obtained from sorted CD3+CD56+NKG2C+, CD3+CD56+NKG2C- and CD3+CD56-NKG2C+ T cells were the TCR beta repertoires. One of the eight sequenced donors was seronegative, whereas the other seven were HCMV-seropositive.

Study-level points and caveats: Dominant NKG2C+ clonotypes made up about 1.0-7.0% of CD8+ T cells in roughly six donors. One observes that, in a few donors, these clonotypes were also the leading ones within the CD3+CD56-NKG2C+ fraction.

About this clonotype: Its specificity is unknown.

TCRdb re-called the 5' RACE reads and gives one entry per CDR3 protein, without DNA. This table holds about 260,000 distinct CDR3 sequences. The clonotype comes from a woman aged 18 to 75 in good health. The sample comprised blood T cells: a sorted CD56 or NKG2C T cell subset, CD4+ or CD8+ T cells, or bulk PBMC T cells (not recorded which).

The CDR3 loop is CASSLMTGLYGYTF. The genes are TRBV5-4 and TRBJ1-2; lacking DNA, the TRBD1 call made by TCRdb goes unchecked. Per germline, CDR1 SGHNT and CDR2 YYREEE (reference sequence). The CDR3 has 14 residues.